Each of the 7 T cell receptor beta chains below was sequenced from the same sample in a study of identifying expanded T cells in peripheral blood (dated by TCRdb to about 2019). Library method: the immunoSEQ multiplex PCR assay. What TCRdb holds here is the immuneACCESS table cut down to in-frame rearrangements. Part of the clones is not present; checked against another copy, under half of the missing clones reflect an unresolved V gene, and the others are unexplained. For this sample the table gives about 100,000 clones, of which roughly 89% were detected only once. The ten largest account for roughly 17% of the sample. Sequences were obtained from blood. The source is a person between 18 and 75 years old in good health.

The chain recombines TRBV18 with TRBJ2-1; perhaps D is TRBD1 or TRBD2 (7 bases each). The germline V gene has CDR1 KGHSH and CDR2 LQKENI. The length of the CDR3 is 14 residues. Trimming cost V 3 bases and J 9 bases, with 15 bases left between them. The CDR3, as DNA: TGTGCCAGCTCACCTGGAGGGGGCGGGGGTGAGCAGTTCTTC. Residues: CASSPGGGGGEQFF.

In its sample, this clone was seen a few times. This chain joins TRBV6-1 and TRBJ1-2; 8 nucleotides agree with TRBD1. The CDR3 totals 13 residues. CDR1 and CDR2 from the germline V gene are MNHNS and SASEGT. The J segment lost 5 bases and the V segment lost 8 bases, leaving 7 bases of the junction unmatched. The CDR3 DNA reads as TGTGCCAGCGGCGGACAGGGTCGGTATGGCTACACCTTC. This gives the protein CASGGQGRYGYTF.

The chain links TRBV18 to TRBJ1-1, with D hard to call. The CDR3 totals 15 residues. Germline loops: CDR1 KGHSH, CDR2 LQKENI. V was clipped by 0 bases and J by 3 bases, with 11 bases between them. The CDR3 loop reads CASSPPGWRDTEAFF. The CDR3 DNA is TGTGCCAGCTCACCACCGGGCTGGAGGGACACTGAAGCTTTCTTT.

The rearrangement links TRBV6-5 to TRBJ1-1; D may be TRBD1 (5 bases). Germline V gene data show CDR1 as MNHEY and CDR2 as SVGAGI. V was pared by 0 bases and J by 4 bases, with 15 bases between. CDR3 size: 16 residues. This chain's CDR3 is CASSYSSRGVGTEAFF. The CDR3 DNA is TGTGCCAGCAGTTACTCGTCGCGGGGGGTGGGCACTGAAGCTTTCTTT.

The sample holds a few counts of this clone. V usage is TRBV6-5 and J usage is TRBJ1-2; tentatively, D is TRBD1 (6 bases). V lost 4 bases to trimming and J lost 4 bases, with 10 bases between them. There are 13 residues in the CDR3. Germline loops: CDR1 MNHEY, CDR2 SVGAGI. The CDR3 here is CASSSGQTYGYTF. The CDR3 nucleotides read TGTGCCAGCAGTTCCGGACAGACCTATGGCTACACCTTC.

The V call is TRBV9, the J call TRBJ1-4; D call uncertain. The ends were cut back, 4 bases at V and 0 bases at J, with 7 bases in the middle. CDR1 is SGDLS and CDR2 is YYNGEE in the germline V gene. The CDR3 spans 14 residues. This chain's CDR3 is CASSPGATNEKLFF. The CDR3 DNA reads TGTGCCAGCAGCCCGGGTGCAACTAATGAAAAACTGTTTTTT.

This chain uses TRBV7-2 with TRBJ2-7, with a possible D match to TRBD1 (6 bases). Germline assignment: CDR1 SGHTA and CDR2 FQGNSA. The CDR3 runs 14 residues. Trimming pared 2 bases from V and 5 bases from J, leaving 13 bases between. The CDR3 sequence is CASSLTRGNDEQYF. DNA of the CDR3: TGTGCCAGCAGCTTAACCAGGGGTAACGACGAGCAGTACTTC.